This is a list of T cell receptor beta chains from one sample in a study of blood T cell repertoires in COVID-19. TCRdb's copy holds only in-frame clones and misses some; the assay was immunoSEQ multiplex PCR. The sample holds approximately 270,000 clones, 70% to 90% seen once. Sequenced material: PBMCs or T cells enriched from blood (not recorded which). All receptors derive from a woman aged 45-59 years who had recovered from COVID-19. CDR3s include the opening cysteine and the closing phenylalanine or tryptophan. A D gene is named only where the DNA matches it firmly. Where a row states a size, it is once, few, many or the class of an expanded clone; other rows omit it.

abundance: -; j_gene: TRBJ1-3; v_gene: TRBV19; d_gene: -; CDR3aa: CATQGYGNTIYF; CDR3nt: TGTGCCACCCAGGGGTACGGAAACACCATATATTTT
abundance: once; j_gene: TRBJ2-5; v_gene: TRBV24-1; d_gene: TRBD2; CDR3aa: CATSDRLALPTETQYF; CDR3nt: TGTGCCACCAGTGACCGACTAGCGTTACCGACGGAGACCCAGTACTTC
abundance: -; j_gene: TRBJ2-1; v_gene: TRBV7-6; d_gene: -; CDR3aa: CASSLESGRYNEQFF; CDR3nt: TGTGCCAGCAGCTTAGAGTCTGGCCGCTACAATGAGCAGTTCTTC
abundance: once; j_gene: TRBJ2-2; v_gene: TRBV28; d_gene: -; CDR3aa: CASSLSDRELFF; CDR3nt: TGTGCCAGCAGTTTATCGGACAGGGAGCTGTTTTTT
abundance: -; j_gene: TRBJ2-1; v_gene: TRBV11-2; d_gene: TRBD1; CDR3aa: CASLDRGGEQFF; CDR3nt: TGTGCCAGCTTGGACAGGGGTGGCGAGCAGTTCTTC
abundance: -; j_gene: TRBJ2-2; v_gene: TRBV5-1; d_gene: TRBD2; CDR3aa: CASSYGLASTGELFF; CDR3nt: TGCGCCAGCAGCTATGGACTAGCTTCTACCGGGGAGCTGTTTTTT
abundance: -; j_gene: TRBJ2-7; v_gene: TRBV10-3; d_gene: -; CDR3aa: CAIKAQGTYEQYF; CDR3nt: TGTGCCATCAAGGCCCAGGGGACCTACGAGCAGTACTTC
abundance: -; j_gene: TRBJ1-1; v_gene: TRBV5-1; d_gene: -; CDR3aa: CASSTDGGRPEAFF; CDR3nt: TGCGCCAGCAGCACGGACGGGGGGAGGCCTGAAGCTTTCTTT
abundance: once; j_gene: TRBJ1-5; v_gene: TRBV6-4; d_gene: TRBD1; CDR3aa: CASSPQGGNQPQHF; CDR3nt: TGTGCCAGCAGCCCCCAGGGGGGCAATCAGCCCCAGCATTTT
abundance: -; j_gene: TRBJ2-5; v_gene: TRBV11-2; d_gene: TRBD1; CDR3aa: CASSYEWDRVIETQYF; CDR3nt: TGTGCCAGCAGCTATGAGTGGGACAGGGTTATAGAGACCCAGTACTTC